Below, one T cell receptor beta chain is given with its context. This record comes from a study of blood T cell repertoires in COVID-19. As for the study in general: Both acute and convalescent COVID-19 samples were obtained from the United States, Italy and Spain. PBMCs, B-cell-depleted T cells, or T cells were the source of the cDNA or gDNA that made up the material.

The CDR3 runs 15 residues. CDR1 SGHAT and CDR2 FQNNGV come from the germline V gene. Trimming left V 2 bases short and J 4 bases short, with 14 bases between. Sequenced by immunoSEQ multiplex PCR; TCRdb stores in-frame clones only, minus some. The sample gives hundreds of thousands of clones, more than 75% of which show up once; about 6% is in the top ten. The chain carries TRBV11-2 and TRBJ1-1; the D gene is possibly TRBD1 (6 bases). Sequencing was performed on peripheral blood. The sequence was obtained from an elderly woman with COVID-19, enrolled during active disease. In DNA form, the CDR3 reads TGTGCCAGCAGCTTATTAGGGGGGGGAAGCACTGAAGCTTTCTTT. This codes for CASSLLGGGSTEAFF.